This T cell receptor (beta chain) was sequenced for a study of liver allograft versus peripheral blood T cells. Background on the study: A comparison was made between T cell receptor repertoires in transplanted livers and those in recipients' peripheral blood.

The CDR3 totals 16 residues. The ends lost 2 bases at V and 5 bases at J; junction bases unmatched: 9. CDR1 and CDR2 (germline): MNHEY, SVGAGI. Turning to this clonotype: The target antigen is unknown.

Study results and limitations: Reports indicated that T cell receptor repertoires inside liver allografts differed from those in peripheral blood.

TCRdb reprocessed the reads via MiXCR and lists one record per CDR3 protein. The data show 10,000 to 15,000 distinct CDR3 sequences, 28% seen once. The sequence came from a human patient who had a liver transplant. The graft donor may be the source of some T cells. This chain uses TRBV6-5 with TRBJ2-7, with 10 bases identical to TRBD2. The CDR3: CASSYNPGTSVHEQYF. The DNA for the CDR3 is TGTGCCAGCAGTTACAACCCCGGGACTAGCGTACACGAGCAGTACTTC.